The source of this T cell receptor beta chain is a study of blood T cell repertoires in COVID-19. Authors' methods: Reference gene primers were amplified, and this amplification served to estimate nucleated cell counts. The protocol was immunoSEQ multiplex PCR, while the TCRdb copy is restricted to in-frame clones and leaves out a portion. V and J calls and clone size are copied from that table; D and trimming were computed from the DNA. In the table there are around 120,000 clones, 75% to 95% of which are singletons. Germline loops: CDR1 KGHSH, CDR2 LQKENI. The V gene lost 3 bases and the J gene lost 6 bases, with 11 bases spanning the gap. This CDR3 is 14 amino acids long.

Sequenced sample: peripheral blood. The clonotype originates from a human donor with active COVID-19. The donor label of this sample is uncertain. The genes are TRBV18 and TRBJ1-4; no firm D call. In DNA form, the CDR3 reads TGTGCCAGCTCACCCGGGTTACGGGATGAAAAACTGTTTTTT. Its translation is CASSPGLRDEKLFF.